These 18 T cell receptor beta chains came from one sample sequenced in a study of cytomegalovirus exposure and HLA in healthy donors (dated 2017 in TCRdb). Libraries were made using the immunoSEQ multiplex PCR assay. A mixture of 60 forward primers for TCR Vbeta segments and 13 reverse primers for TCR Jbeta segments was used in the multiplex PCR. This is the immuneACCESS table as TCRdb keeps it, with only in-frame sequences that have V and J called. A part of the clones is gone; compared with another copy, unresolved V genes explain less than half, and the rest is unexplained. A total of approximately 220,000 clones appear in this sample, 60% to 80% of them only once. The ten largest clonotypes hold around 1.8% of the sample. The specimen sequenced was PBMCs. The receptor source for this set is a young man in good health and CMV-seronegative.

This sequence joins TRBV28 and TRBJ1-1, with D tentatively TRBD1 (6 bases). Trimming left V 3 bases short and J 2 bases short, with 13 bases between. CDR3 size: 15 residues. The V gene's germline CDR1 is MDHEN and CDR2 SYDVKM. This CDR3 is CASSFQGPTNTEAFF. CDR3 DNA: TGTGCCAGCAGTTTTCAGGGGCCGACAAACACTGAAGCTTTCTTT.

The V and J genes are TRBV6-4 and TRBJ1-2; a possible D gene is TRBD1 (5 bases). Trimming left V 3 bases short and J 5 bases short, with 13 bases between. Germline V gene sequence: CDR1 MRHNA, CDR2 SNTAGT. This CDR3 is built from 14 residues. The CDR3 spells CASSEWGEVYGYTF. For the CDR3, the DNA is TGTGCCAGCAGTGAATGGGGGGAAGTTTATGGCTACACCTTC.

The count of this clone is one. The J gene is TRBJ1-2, the V gene TRBV6-6, with TRBD1 identical over 8 bases. The germline V gene encodes CDR1 MNHNY and CDR2 SVGAGI (reference sequence). This CDR3 has 15 residues. V trimming: 8 bases; J trimming: 2 bases; junction bases outside the gene matches: 10. CDR3: CASVPSGGANYGYTF. CDR3 nucleotide sequence: TGTGCCAGCGTACCCTCAGGGGGCGCAAACTATGGCTACACCTTC.

The chain has TRBV6-5 and TRBJ2-7; D possibly corresponds to TRBD1 (5 bases). Germline loops: CDR1 MNHEY, CDR2 SVGAGI. The CDR3 contains 14 residues. The V gene lost 0 bases and the J gene lost 2 bases, with 8 bases spanning the gap. The CDR3: CASSYSIGAYEQYF. The CDR3 nucleotides read TGTGCCAGCAGTTACTCGATAGGGGCCTACGAGCAGTACTTC.

This chain connects TRBV18 to TRBJ2-7; TRBD2 might be the D (5 bases). The V gene's germline CDR1 is KGHSH and CDR2 LQKENI. CDR3 size: 14 residues. The ends were cut back, 2 bases at V and 5 bases at J, with 13 bases in the middle. CDR3 bases: TGTGCCAGCTCACCAAGGGCTAGCAACCACGAGCAGTACTTC. Its translation is CASSPRASNHEQYF.

This chain joins TRBV4-3 and TRBJ2-3, with 10 bases matching TRBD2. Germline loops: CDR1 LGHNA, CDR2 YSLEER. Germline trimming cut 1 base from V and 3 bases from J; bases unmatched to any gene: 10. The CDR3 covers 18 residues. The CDR3 region is CASSQGRASGSRTDTQYF. The CDR3 region has the DNA TGCGCCAGCAGCCAAGGGCGGGCTAGCGGGAGTCGGACAGATACGCAGTATTTT.

The rearrangement uses TRBV18 and TRBJ1-4; TRBD1 aligns across 8 bases. V trimming: 3 bases; J trimming: 3 bases; junction bases outside the gene matches: 6. From germline, CDR1 is KGHSH and CDR2 LQKENI. CDR3 length: 16 amino acids. CDR3: CASSPPGQAANEKLFF. In DNA, the CDR3 is TGTGCCAGCTCACCGCCGGGACAGGCGGCTAATGAAAAACTGTTTTTT.

Points on this clone: This CDR3 is also generated by other DNA sequences in the sample. The chain uses TRBV19 and TRBJ1-2; D gene uncertain. With 3 bases removed from V and 4 bases from J, the gap between germline ends came to 12 bases. Germline values: CDR1 LNHDA, CDR2 SQIVND (reference sequence). The CDR3 consists of 14 residues. The CDR3 here is CASSISGVAYGYTF. The CDR3 DNA reads as TGTGCCAGTAGTATCTCCGGGGTCGCCTATGGCTACACCTTC. Full variable domain (rest looked up from reference TRBV19 and TRBJ1-2): DGGITQSPKYLFRKEGQNVTLSCEQNLNHDAMYWYRQDPGQGLRLIYYSQIVNDFQKGDIAEGYSVSREKKESFPLTVTSAQKNPTAFYLCASSISGVAYGYTFGSGTRLTVV.

V is TRBV28 and J is TRBJ2-2; 7 positions match TRBD1. V trimming: 4 bases; J trimming: 2 bases; junction bases outside the gene matches: 7. The CDR3 sequence is 16 residues long. The V gene's germline CDR1 is MDHEN and CDR2 SYDVKM. Written as DNA, the CDR3 is TGTGCCAGCAGTTCCCTCGGGACAGTTAACACCGGGGAGCTGTTTTTT. This codes for CASSSLGTVNTGELFF.

The V and J genes are TRBV27 and TRBJ2-7; 9 positions match TRBD1. In germline, CDR1 is MNHEY, CDR2 SMNVEV (reference sequence). CDR3 size: 14 residues. Germline trimming cut 8 bases from V and 5 bases from J; bases unmatched to any gene: 10. CDR3 loop: CASASTGGIDEQYF. In DNA, the CDR3 is TGTGCCAGCGCCTCGACAGGGGGGATTGACGAGCAGTACTTC.

The V gene is TRBV19, the J gene TRBJ1-4; 7 nucleotides align to TRBD1. The CDR3 runs 14 residues. V lost 7 bases, J lost 6 bases, and 8 bases stayed unmatched. From germline, CDR1 is LNHDA and CDR2 SQIVND (reference sequence). CDR3 nucleotides: TGTGCCAGTACCAACTCAGGGGGATATGAAAAACTGTTTTTT. Translation gives CASTNSGGYEKLFF.

This clone was counted once. The chain recombines TRBV9 with TRBJ1-2; 8 bases are a match to TRBD1. The CDR3 has 15 residues. The germline CDR1 and CDR2 sequences are SGDLS and YYNGEE. After removal of 0 bases from V and 6 bases from J, the junction contained 7 bases not matched to a gene. The CDR3 spells CASSVGRQGANGYTF. The CDR3 DNA reads TGTGCCAGCAGCGTAGGACGCCAGGGGGCGAATGGCTACACCTTC. Together with reference TRBV9 and TRBJ1-2, the CDR3 gives the full variable domain: DSGVTQTPKHLITATGQRVTLRCSPRSGDLSVYWYQQSLDQGLQFLIQYYNGEERAKGNILERFSAQQFPDLHSELNLSSLELGDSALYFCASSVGRQGANGYTFGSGTRLTVV.

This clone was recorded only once. This chain joins TRBV19 and TRBJ1-1, with a tentative D call TRBD1 (5 bases). CDR1 LNHDA and CDR2 SQIVND come from the germline V gene (reference sequence). V lost 10 bases and J lost 2, with 14 bases in between. The CDR3 runs 13 residues. The CDR3 coding sequence is TGTGCCACCTTCGGGGGAGTTAACACTGAAGCTTTCTTT. It specifies CATFGGVNTEAFF. Filled out from reference TRBV19 and TRBJ1-1, the complete variable domain reads DGGITQSPKYLFRKEGQNVTLSCEQNLNHDAMYWYRQDPGQGLRLIYYSQIVNDFQKGDIAEGYSVSREKKESFPLTVTSAQKNPTAFYLCATFGGVNTEAFFGQGTRLTVV.

The V and J genes are TRBV21-1 and TRBJ2-2; TRBD2 reflects the table's D call only, with no check against the DNA. TRBV21-1 is flagged as a pseudogene. CDR3 length: 17 amino acids. The CDR3 bases are TGTGCCAGCAGCACTGGTTTGTCGGGGGGAGACACCGGGGAGCTGTTTTTT. Protein sequence: CASSTGLSGGDTGELFF.

This chain links TRBV27 with TRBJ2-2; the D is unclear. V was cut by 1 base and J by 4 bases, with 7 bases left in between. This CDR3 has 14 amino acids. Per the germline V gene, CDR1 is MNHEY and CDR2 is SMNVEV (reference sequence). This CDR3 is CASSLYPSTGELFF. CDR3 in DNA: TGTGCCAGCAGTTTATATCCCAGCACCGGGGAGCTGTTTTTT.

The CDR3 DNA is TGTGCCAGCGTGGAGTACAATGAGCAGTTCTTC. It encodes CASVEYNEQFF. J is TRBJ2-1 and V is TRBV6-1; D call uncertain. The CDR3 is 11 amino acids. V lost 8 bases to trimming and J lost 4 bases, with 6 bases between them. Per germline, CDR1 MNHNS and CDR2 SASEGT.

This clone was found once. The V call is TRBV27, the J call TRBJ2-3; TRBD1 aligns across 7 bases. The CDR3 has 13 residues. Trimming cost V 6 bases and J 9 bases; bases outside gene matches: 9. CDR1 MNHEY and CDR2 SMNVEV come from the germline V gene (reference sequence). The CDR3 sequence is CASRPEGAGTQYF. For the CDR3, the DNA is TGTGCCAGCAGACCCGAGGGGGCAGGCACGCAGTATTTT.

The gene calls are TRBV29-1 and TRBJ1-2, with 8 bases lining up with TRBD1. The CDR3 contains 12 residues. J lost 9 bases, V lost 6 bases, and 9 bases had no gene match. Germline loops: CDR1 SQVTM, CDR2 ANQGSEA. As DNA, the CDR3 is TGCAGCGTCGGACAGGACAGGGCTAGCTACACCTTC. Translated: CSVGQDRASYTF.